This T cell receptor beta chain was found in a study of cytomegalovirus exposure and HLA in healthy donors. Worth noting for this clone: Antigen unknown.

PCR primers comprised 60 Vbeta and 13 Jbeta primers. Clones were read by immunoSEQ multiplex PCR, and TCRdb kept only the in-frame ones, dropping some. The sample comprises approximately 150,000 clones, under 80% of which are singletons, and 4.3% rests with the top ten. V was pared by 2 bases and J by 7 bases, with 10 bases between. Germline V gene sequence: CDR1 SGHRS, CDR2 YFSETQ. This CDR3 region has 13 residues. Study findings and constraints: Earlier findings revealed that most TCR beta V segments proved productive either about 87% or about 30% of the time.

Specimen: PBMCs. This clonotype originated in a man aged 35 to 55 in good health and CMV-seronegative. V usage is TRBV5-1 and J usage is TRBJ2-1; D is ambiguous. The CDR3 DNA sequence: TGCGCCAGCAGCTTCAGCCCGGGTAATGAGCAGTTCTTC. Its protein product is CASSFSPGNEQFF.